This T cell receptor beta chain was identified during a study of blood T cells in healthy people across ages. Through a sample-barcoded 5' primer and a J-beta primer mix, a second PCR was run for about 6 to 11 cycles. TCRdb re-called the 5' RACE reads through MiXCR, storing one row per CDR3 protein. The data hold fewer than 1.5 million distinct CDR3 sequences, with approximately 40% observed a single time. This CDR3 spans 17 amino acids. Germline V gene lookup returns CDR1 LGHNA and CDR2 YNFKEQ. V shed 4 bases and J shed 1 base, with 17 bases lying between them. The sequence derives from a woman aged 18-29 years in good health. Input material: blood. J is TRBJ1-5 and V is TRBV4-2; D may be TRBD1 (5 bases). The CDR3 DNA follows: TGTGCCAGCAGCCCCCAGCCGGAGGGGCCCAGCAATCAGCCCCAGCATTTT. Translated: CASSPQPEGPSNQPQHF.